The 18 T cell receptor beta chains in this list originate from one sample, sequenced in a study of T-cell memory formation after mild COVID-19. A single record per CDR3 protein comes from TCRdb applying MiXCR to the 5' RACE reads. The table has roughly 89,000 distinct CDR3 sequences, about 13% seen once; the top ten hold roughly a quarter. Sequenced input: PBMCs or a T cell subset sorted from them (not recorded which). The receptors originated from an adult woman who had mild COVID-19 (a few samples of this study predate the infection). Cell type and time point are not known.

This clonotype was seen only a few times. This chain uses TRBV7-3 with TRBJ2-3; possible D gene TRBD2, 6 bases. Germline lookup yields CDR1 SGHTA and CDR2 FQGTGA. CDR3 length: 13 residues. Trimming left V 7 bases short and J 6 bases short, with 14 bases between. This chain's CDR3 is CASNNGGADTQYF. The CDR3 nucleotides are TGTGCCAGCAACAATGGAGGGGCGGATACGCAGTATTTT.

This clonotype qualifies as medium-sized. The gene calls are TRBV10-3 and TRBJ2-7; 8 nucleotides agree with TRBD1. J gave up 3 bases and V 6 bases, and 7 bases lay outside the gene matches. CDR1 ENHRY and CDR2 SYGVKD come from the germline V gene. The CDR3 is made up of 14 amino acids. In DNA, the CDR3 is TGTGCCATCAGCCCCGGGACAGGTGGCTACGAGCAGTACTTC. Protein sequence: CAISPGTGGYEQYF.

This clonotype was counted a few times. The rearrangement uses TRBV24-1 and TRBJ2-3; TRBD2 agrees at 7 bases. Trimming at V came to 5 bases and at J to 3 bases, leaving 7 bases not matched to a gene. CDR1 is KGHDR and CDR2 is SFDVKD in the germline V gene. This CDR3 comprises 15 residues. Here the CDR3 DNA reads TGTGCCACCAGTGGATTGCGGGGGAGGACAGATACGCAGTATTTT. Amino acid sequence: CATSGLRGRTDTQYF.

To note about this clonotype: A read error may produce the germline difference seen at one junction end. The gene calls are TRBV12-3 or TRBV12-4 and TRBJ2-7; 15 bases are shared with TRBD2. This CDR3 comprises 12 residues. CDR3 in DNA: TGTGCCAGCAGTCAGGGACTAGCGGGGGGTTCCTTC. Translated: CASSQGLAGGSF.

The sample holds a few counts of this clonotype. The V call is TRBV7-9, the J call TRBJ2-1; D may be TRBD2 (5 bases). Germline V lookup: CDR1 SEHNR, CDR2 FQNEAQ (reference sequence). The CDR3 totals 14 residues. Trimming shortened V by 8 bases and J by 0 bases, and 11 bases separated the two germline ends. The CDR3, as DNA: TGTGCCAGCTCCGGGATAAGCTCCTACAATGAGCAGTTCTTC. This translates into CASSGISSYNEQFF.

The rearrangement links TRBV11-2 to TRBJ1-1; D perhaps matches TRBD1 (6 bases). The CDR3 extends over 14 amino acids. CDR1 is SGHAT and CDR2 is FQNNGV in the germline V gene. V was trimmed by 5 bases and J by 5 bases, leaving 15 bases between them. The CDR3: CASSESSGVTEAFF. The CDR3 DNA is TGTGCCAGCAGCGAATCATCAGGGGTTACTGAAGCTTTCTTT.

V gene TRBV18 combines with J gene TRBJ2-3, with 9 bases identical to TRBD1. The V and J ends lost 3 bases and 2 bases, in that order; junction bases with no gene match: 3. CDR3 length equals 15 residues. Germline-derived CDR1 and CDR2 are KGHSH and LQKENI. CDR3 DNA sequence: TGTGCCAGCTCACCTTGGACAGGGGCCACAGATACGCAGTATTTT. The encoded protein is CASSPWTGATDTQYF.

V usage is TRBV9 and J usage is TRBJ2-1, with 12 bases matching TRBD2. CDR1 and CDR2 (germline): SGDLS, YYNGEE. Losses at the gene ends were 4 bases for V and 8 bases for J; bases not matched to a gene: 10. CDR3 size: 16 residues. In DNA, the CDR3 is TGTGCCAGCAGCCCGTCGACTAGCGGGAGCTTCCATGAGCAGTTCTTC. It translates to CASSPSTSGSFHEQFF.

The chain employs TRBV7-9 and TRBJ1-1, with D hard to call. The CDR3 is 15 amino acids. Germline values: CDR1 SEHNR, CDR2 FQNEAQ (reference sequence). Trimming removed 5 bases from V and 8 bases from J, with 21 bases in between. The CDR3 here is CASSPFLRPQEEAFF. Here the CDR3 DNA reads TGTGCCAGCAGCCCATTTCTGCGGCCCCAAGAGGAAGCTTTCTTT.

The V gene is TRBV7-6, the J gene TRBJ2-3; weak D call: TRBD1 (5 bases). CDR3 length: 15 amino acids. In germline, CDR1 is SGHVS, CDR2 FNYEAQ. V was cut by 1 base and J by 1 base, with 9 bases left in between. DNA of the CDR3: TGTGCCAGCAGCTTAGGGGGCCCCGGCACAGATACGCAGTATTTT. The encoded protein is CASSLGGPGTDTQYF.

This clonotype came up a few times. The genes are TRBV20-1 and TRBJ2-1; possible D gene TRBD1, 5 bases. The CDR3 spans 13 residues. CDR1 and CDR2 (germline): DFQATT, SNEGSKA (reference sequence). Deletions cut 5 bases from V and 0 bases from J, with 8 bases between. The CDR3 DNA is TGCAGTGCTGACAGAAGCTCCTACAATGAGCAGTTCTTC. Amino acids: CSADRSSYNEQFF.

This clonotype was seen a handful of times. J is TRBJ1-1 and V is TRBV6-5; possibly TRBD1 for D (5 bases). This CDR3 is built from 15 residues. Trimming removed 0 bases from V and 0 bases from J, with 8 bases in between. In germline, CDR1 is MNHEY, CDR2 SVGAGI. CDR3 residues: CASSYSGALNTEAFF. For the CDR3, the DNA is TGTGCCAGCAGTTACTCAGGGGCCTTGAACACTGAAGCTTTCTTT.

This clonotype was seen more than once but under ten times. V is TRBV24-1 and J is TRBJ2-1, with D unclear. With 1 base removed from V and 4 bases from J, the gap between germline ends came to 1 base. Germline V gene data show CDR1 as KGHDR and CDR2 as SFDVKD. This CDR3 comprises 12 residues. The CDR3 coding sequence is TGTGCCACCAGTGATTTATACAATGAGCAGTTCTTC. As protein: CATSDLYNEQFF.

V gene TRBV9 combines with J gene TRBJ1-1; D perhaps matches TRBD1 (5 bases). This CDR3 comprises 14 residues. The V gene's germline CDR1 is SGDLS and CDR2 YYNGEE. V was pared by 4 bases and J by 1 base, with 11 bases between. The CDR3 spells CASSPGGGNTEAFF. The CDR3 DNA sequence: TGTGCCAGCAGCCCCGGGGGGGGGAACACTGAAGCTTTCTTT.

The table lists this clonotype with a few counts. The chain has TRBV29-1 and TRBJ2-1, with D perhaps TRBD2 (6 bases). CDR1 and CDR2 (germline): SQVTM, ANQGSEA. V was trimmed by 7 bases and J by 0 bases, leaving 19 bases between them. The CDR3 has 16 residues. This CDR3 reads CSAYESGLNSYNEQFF. The DNA of the CDR3 is TGCAGCGCCTATGAATCGGGACTCAACTCCTACAATGAGCAGTTCTTC.

The chain couples TRBV9 to TRBJ2-7; no reliable D call. V was pared by 4 bases and J by 6 bases, with 14 bases between. The CDR3 spans 13 residues. In germline, CDR1 is SGDLS, CDR2 YYNGEE. The CDR3, as DNA: TGTGCCAGCAGCCCTATCGGACCGCGCGAGCAGTACTTC. Its translation: CASSPIGPREQYF.

V usage is TRBV29-1 and J usage is TRBJ2-1, with 11 nucleotides matching TRBD1. J lost 4 bases, V lost 3 bases, and 2 bases had no gene match. Germline assignment: CDR1 SQVTM and CDR2 ANQGSEA. This CDR3 is 14 amino acids long. CDR3 sequence reads: CSVEGQGGYNEQFF. The CDR3 nucleotides are TGCAGCGTTGAGGGACAGGGGGGTTACAATGAGCAGTTCTTC.

This clonotype was picked up many times. The V call is TRBV5-1, the J call TRBJ2-7; 8 nucleotides match TRBD1. Germline CDR1 SGHRS, CDR2 YFSETQ. The CDR3 loop spans 14 amino acids. J lost 1 base, V lost 4 bases, and 4 bases had no gene match. CDR3 in amino acids: CASSPGQVSYEQYF. In DNA, the CDR3 is TGCGCCAGCAGCCCGGGACAGGTTTCCTACGAGCAGTACTTC.